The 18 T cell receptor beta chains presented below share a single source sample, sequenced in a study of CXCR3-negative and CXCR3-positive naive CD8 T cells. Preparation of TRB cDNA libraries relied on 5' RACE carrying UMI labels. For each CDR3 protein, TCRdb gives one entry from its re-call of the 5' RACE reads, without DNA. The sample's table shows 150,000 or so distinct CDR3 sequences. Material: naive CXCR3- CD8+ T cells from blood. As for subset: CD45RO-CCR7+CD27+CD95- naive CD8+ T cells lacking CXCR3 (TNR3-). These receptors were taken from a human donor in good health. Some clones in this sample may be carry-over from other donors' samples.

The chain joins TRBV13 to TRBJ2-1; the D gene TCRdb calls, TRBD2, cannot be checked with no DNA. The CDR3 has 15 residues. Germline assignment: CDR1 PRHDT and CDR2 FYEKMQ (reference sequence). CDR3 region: CASSFEGLAYNEQFF.

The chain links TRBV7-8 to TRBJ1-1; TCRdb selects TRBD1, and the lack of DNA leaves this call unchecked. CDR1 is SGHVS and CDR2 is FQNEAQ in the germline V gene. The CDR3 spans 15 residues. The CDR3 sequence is CASSYQDRVNTEAFF. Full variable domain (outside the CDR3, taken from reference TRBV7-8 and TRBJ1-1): GAGVSQSPRYKVAKRGQDVALRCDPISGHVSLFWYQQALGQGPEFLTYFQNEAQLDKSGLPSDRFFAERPEGSVSTLKIQRTQQEDSAVYLCASSYQDRVNTEAFFGQGTRLTVV.

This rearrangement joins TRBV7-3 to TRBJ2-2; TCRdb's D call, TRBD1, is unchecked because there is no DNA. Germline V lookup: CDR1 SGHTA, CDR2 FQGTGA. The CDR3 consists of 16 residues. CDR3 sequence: CASSPTGTGLPGELFF.

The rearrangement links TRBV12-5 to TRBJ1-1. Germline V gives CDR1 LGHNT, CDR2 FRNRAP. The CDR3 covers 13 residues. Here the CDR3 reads CASLAGGGTEAFF.

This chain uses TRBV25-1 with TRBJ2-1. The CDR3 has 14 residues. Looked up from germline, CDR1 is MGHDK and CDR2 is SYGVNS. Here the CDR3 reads CASSEYKGISEQFF. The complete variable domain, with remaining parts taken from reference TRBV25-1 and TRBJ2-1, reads EADIYQTPRYLVIGTGKKITLECSQTMGHDKMYWYQQDPGMELHLIHYSYGVNSTEKGDLSSESTVSRIRTEHFPLTLESARPSHTSQYLCASSEYKGISEQFFGPGTRLTVL.

CDR3 region: CASSQEDFSGSTNEKLFF. This chain uses TRBV4-3 with TRBJ1-4. The germline V gene encodes CDR1 LGHNA and CDR2 YSLEER. The CDR3 is made up of 18 amino acids.

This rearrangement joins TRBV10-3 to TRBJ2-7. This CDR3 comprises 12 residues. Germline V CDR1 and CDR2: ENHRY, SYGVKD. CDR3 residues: CAISDRFYEQYF.

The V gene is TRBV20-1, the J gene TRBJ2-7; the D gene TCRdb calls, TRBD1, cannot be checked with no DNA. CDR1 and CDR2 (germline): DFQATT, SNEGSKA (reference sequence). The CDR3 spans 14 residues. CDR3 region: CSARDPGELYEQYF.

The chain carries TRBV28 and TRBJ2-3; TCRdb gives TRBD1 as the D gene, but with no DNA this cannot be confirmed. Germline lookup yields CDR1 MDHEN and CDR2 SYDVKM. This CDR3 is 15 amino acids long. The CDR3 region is CASSDLDSSTDTQYF. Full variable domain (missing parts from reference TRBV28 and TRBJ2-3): DVKVTQSSRYLVKRTGEKVFLECVQDMDHENMFWYRQDPGLGLRLIYFSYDVKMKEKGDIPEGYSVSREKKERFSLILESASTNQTSMYLCASSDLDSSTDTQYFGPGTRLTVL.

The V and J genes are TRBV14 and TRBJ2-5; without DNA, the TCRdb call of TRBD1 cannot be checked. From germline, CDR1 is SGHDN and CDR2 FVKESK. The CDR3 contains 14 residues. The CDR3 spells CASSQYRVQETQYF.

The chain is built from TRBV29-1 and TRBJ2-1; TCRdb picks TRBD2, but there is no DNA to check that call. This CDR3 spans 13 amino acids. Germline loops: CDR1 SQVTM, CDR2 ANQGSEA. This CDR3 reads CSVERGPSFEQFF.

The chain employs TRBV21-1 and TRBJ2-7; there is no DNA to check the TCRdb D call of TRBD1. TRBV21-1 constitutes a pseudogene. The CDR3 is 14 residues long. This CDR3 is CASSKGGLAYEQYF.

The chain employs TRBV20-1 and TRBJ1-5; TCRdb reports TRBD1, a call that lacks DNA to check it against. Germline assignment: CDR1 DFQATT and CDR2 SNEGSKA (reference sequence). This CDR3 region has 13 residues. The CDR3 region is CSARGGANQPQHF.

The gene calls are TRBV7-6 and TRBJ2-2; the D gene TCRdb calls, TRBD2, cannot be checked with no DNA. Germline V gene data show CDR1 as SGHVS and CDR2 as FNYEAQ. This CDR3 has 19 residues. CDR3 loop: CASRDPGTSGSTNTGELFF. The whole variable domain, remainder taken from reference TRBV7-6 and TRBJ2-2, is GAGVSQSPRYKVTKRGQDVALRCDPISGHVSLYWYRQALGQGPEFLTYFNYEAQQDKSGLPNDRFSAERPEGSISTLTIQRTEQRDSAMYRCASRDPGTSGSTNTGELFFGEGSRLTVL.

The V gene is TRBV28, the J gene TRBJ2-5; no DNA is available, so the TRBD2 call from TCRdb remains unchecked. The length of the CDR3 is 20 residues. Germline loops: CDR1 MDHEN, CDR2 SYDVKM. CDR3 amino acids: CASSPYPGLAGDQYQETQYF.

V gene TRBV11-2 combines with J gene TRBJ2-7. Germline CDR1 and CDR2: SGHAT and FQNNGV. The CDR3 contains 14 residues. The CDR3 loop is CASSLGRGTYEQYF.

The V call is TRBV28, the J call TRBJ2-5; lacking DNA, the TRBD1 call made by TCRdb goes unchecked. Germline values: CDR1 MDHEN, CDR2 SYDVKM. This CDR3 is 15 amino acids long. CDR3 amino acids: CASSFRLQGTETQYF.

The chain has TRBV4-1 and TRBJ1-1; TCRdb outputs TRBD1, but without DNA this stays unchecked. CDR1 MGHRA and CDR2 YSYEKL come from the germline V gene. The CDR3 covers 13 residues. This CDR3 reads CASSPQQGREAFF.